Presented here are 30 T cell receptor beta chains from one specimen sequenced in a study of early T cells in non-severe SARS-CoV-2 infection. TCRdb re-called the 5' RACE reads through MiXCR, storing one row per CDR3 protein. The sample has some 36,000 distinct CDR3 sequences; roughly 6.8% are singletons. The material was whole blood, obtained at baseline. These receptors came from an adult who was a healthcare worker with PCR-confirmed SARS-CoV-2 infection or an uninfected control (not recorded which).

Regarding this clonotype: A much more abundant neighbour one base away suggests this may be a read error. This sequence joins TRBV6-4 and TRBJ2-2; TRBD2 is a possible D gene (5 bases). V lost 0 bases to trimming and J lost 4 bases, with 9 bases between them. CDR1 and CDR2 from the germline V gene are MRHNA and SNTAGT. The CDR3 totals 15 residues. This CDR3 is CASSDSGEGTGELFF. CDR3 nucleotides: TGTGCCAGCAGTGACTCGGGAGAAGGCACCGGGGAGCTGTTTTTT.

The rearrangement joins TRBV5-1 to TRBJ2-5; D remains unclear. Trimming cost V 4 bases and J 1 base, with 14 bases left between them. Germline CDR1 is SGHRS and CDR2 is YFSETQ. This CDR3 comprises 15 residues. CDR3 region: CASSPIRSFQETQYF. The CDR3 nucleotides are TGCGCCAGCAGCCCCATCCGTTCCTTCCAAGAGACCCAGTACTTC.

This clonotype was found many times. The V and J genes are TRBV16 and TRBJ2-4; unclear D gene. V was shortened by 0 bases and J by 0 bases, with 12 bases between the two germline ends. Germline V lookup: CDR1 KGHSY, CDR2 FQNENV. CDR3 size: 17 residues. Here the CDR3 DNA reads TGTGCCAGCAGCCAATCGTTCACAGCTTCAGCCAAAAACATTCAGTACTTC. Translation: CASSQSFTASAKNIQYF.

This clonotype was seen only a few times. V and J are TRBV20-1 and TRBJ2-1, with D tentatively TRBD1 (5 bases). V lost 3 bases and J lost 0, with 12 bases in between. This CDR3 region has 15 residues. Looked up from germline, CDR1 is DFQATT and CDR2 is SNEGSKA (reference sequence). The CDR3 protein is CSASDRLHSYNEQFF. Written as DNA, the CDR3 is TGCAGTGCTAGCGACAGACTCCACTCCTACAATGAGCAGTTCTTC.

This clonotype has ten or more counts. CDR3 residues: CASEEPDGTYEQYF. In nucleotides, the CDR3 is TGCGCCAGCGAGGAGCCAGACGGCACCTACGAGCAGTACTTC. The J gene is TRBJ2-7, the V gene TRBV10-2; the D is unclear. Trimming left V 8 bases short and J 2 bases short, with 16 bases between. Germline CDR1 WSHSY, CDR2 SAAADI. The CDR3 sequence is 14 residues long.

This clonotype has only a few counts. In DNA form, the CDR3 reads TGTGCCACCCAGACAGGGGGTAACTATGGCTACACCTTC. Translating gives CATQTGGNYGYTF. This rearrangement joins TRBV2 to TRBJ1-2, with 9 bases fitting TRBD1. The CDR3 extends over 13 amino acids. Germline V lookup: CDR1 SNHLY, CDR2 FYNNEI. After removal of 10 bases from V and 1 base from J, the junction contained 4 bases not matched to a gene.

This chain uses TRBV28 with TRBJ1-2, with D uncertain. The CDR3 has 12 amino acids. Germline lookup yields CDR1 MDHEN and CDR2 SYDVKM. V lost 4 bases and J 2 bases, leaving 5 bases between the germline ends. CDR3 DNA sequence: TGTGCCAGCAGTTACACAAACTATGGCTACACCTTC. Protein: CASSYTNYGYTF.

This clonotype was observed at least ten times. The rearrangement links TRBV24-1 to TRBJ1-5; a weak D match, TRBD1 (6 bases). The CDR3 runs to 16 residues. Between the trimmed V and J ends, which lost 7 bases and 2 bases, there was a span of 17 bases. The germline CDR1 and CDR2 sequences are KGHDR and SFDVKD. This chain's CDR3 is CATRPVGARGNQPQHF. The CDR3 bases are TGTGCCACCAGACCAGTGGGGGCGCGGGGCAATCAGCCCCAGCATTTT.

This clonotype was detected many times. V gene TRBV27 combines with J gene TRBJ1-1; D uncertain. Trimming cost V 4 bases and J 7 bases, with 10 bases left between them. The CDR3 has 12 amino acids. CDR1 MNHEY and CDR2 SMNVEV come from the germline V gene (reference sequence). The DNA for the CDR3 is TGTGCCAGCAGTTCGAACAGATTTGAAGCTTTCTTT. Protein sequence: CASSSNRFEAFF.

By sample share, this clonotype is medium-sized. V is TRBV30 and J is TRBJ2-4; D not resolved. CDR1 is GTSNPN and CDR2 is SVGIG in the germline V gene (reference sequence). Between the trimmed V and J ends, which lost 0 bases and 5 bases, there was a span of 17 bases. The CDR3 loop spans 16 amino acids. CDR3 loop: CAWSVRRQEGQNIQYF. CDR3 coding DNA: TGTGCCTGGAGTGTACGAAGGCAGGAAGGACAAAACATTCAGTACTTC.

This clonotype has more than one count but fewer than ten. The rearrangement uses TRBV20-1 and TRBJ2-1, with 13 positions matching TRBD2. The trim removed 6 bases at V and 8 bases at J, leaving 16 bases unmatched. CDR1 is DFQATT and CDR2 is SNEGSKA in the germline V gene (reference sequence). This CDR3 has 17 residues. The CDR3 protein is CSAPNRGLAGVAHEQFF. DNA for the CDR3: TGCAGTGCCCCTAACCGAGGACTAGCGGGAGTAGCCCATGAGCAGTTCTTC.

This rearrangement joins TRBV10-3 to TRBJ2-7; 11 bases are shared with TRBD2. V trimming: 7 bases; J trimming: 6 bases; junction bases outside the gene matches: 11. This CDR3 spans 15 amino acids. Germline V gene lookup returns CDR1 ENHRY and CDR2 SYGVKD. CDR3 amino acids: CAIKTVAGGPGEQYF. CDR3 coding DNA: TGTGCCATCAAAACTGTAGCGGGAGGGCCTGGCGAGCAGTACTTC.

The chain is built from TRBV2 and TRBJ2-7; a possible D gene is TRBD2 (6 bases). From germline, CDR1 is SNHLY and CDR2 FYNNEI. This CDR3 contains 13 residues. V was pared by 3 bases and J by 5 bases, with 11 bases between. CDR3 loop: CASSDGGVDEQYF. Here the CDR3 DNA reads TGTGCCAGCAGTGACGGGGGAGTCGACGAGCAGTACTTC.

V gene TRBV20-1 combines with J gene TRBJ2-3; weak D call: TRBD1 (5 bases). Trimming removed 0 bases from V and 7 bases from J, with 11 bases in between. There are 13 residues in the CDR3. Germline CDR1 DFQATT, CDR2 SNEGSKA (reference sequence). CDR3 nucleotides: TGCAGTGCTAGAGATGTGGGGCTTTATACGCAGTATTTT. Its translation: CSARDVGLYTQYF.

CDR3 sequence reads: CASSFDGSYNEQFF. For the CDR3, the DNA is TGTGCCAGCAGCTTCGATGGGTCCTACAATGAGCAGTTCTTC. The chain joins TRBV12-3 or TRBV12-4 to TRBJ2-1; D remains unclear. The CDR3 is 14 residues long. Trimming removed 6 bases at V and 1 base at J, with 10 bases between.

This clonotype was counted many times. The chain is built from TRBV11-2 and TRBJ1-2; D gene unclear. Trimming removed 0 bases at V and 11 bases at J, with 10 bases between. The CDR3 is 12 amino acids. Germline CDR1 is SGHAT and CDR2 is FQNNGV. CDR3 DNA sequence: TGTGCCAGCAGCTTAGATCTGAAGGGTTACACCTTC. This translates into CASSLDLKGYTF.

The V gene is TRBV29-1, the J gene TRBJ1-6; 7 positions agree with TRBD1. Germline-derived CDR1 and CDR2 are SQVTM and ANQGSEA. This CDR3 spans 12 amino acids. The J segment lost 5 bases and the V segment lost 7 bases, leaving 2 bases of the junction unmatched. The CDR3 reads CSAGQDNSPLHF. The CDR3, as DNA: TGCAGCGCTGGACAGGATAATTCACCCCTCCACTTT.

This clonotype was detected a few times. The V and J genes are TRBV6-2 or TRBV6-3 and TRBJ1-1; 10 nucleotides align to TRBD1. The CDR3 length is 16 residues. Trimming removed 6 bases from V and 3 bases from J; junction bases left unmatched: 10. Looked up from germline, CDR1 is MNHEY and CDR2 is SVGEGT. The CDR3 sequence: CASRPIWGTGDTEAFF. The CDR3 DNA reads TGTGCCAGCAGACCCATTTGGGGGACAGGGGACACTGAAGCTTTCTTT.

The table lists this clonotype with a few counts. The chain recombines TRBV4-1 with TRBJ2-2, with D tentatively TRBD1 (6 bases). The length of the CDR3 is 15 residues. V was clipped by 5 bases and J by 2 bases, with 12 bases between them. CDR1 is MGHRA, CDR2 YSYEKL, per germline. CDR3 nucleotides: TGCGCCAGCAGCGCTCGGACAGACAACACCGGGGAGCTGTTTTTT. Encoded protein: CASSARTDNTGELFF.

This clonotype showed up many times. J is TRBJ2-2 and V is TRBV5-1; TRBD1 matches at 7 bases. CDR3 length equals 15 residues. V shed 4 bases and J 0 bases; nucleotides not matched to a gene: 3. CDR1 and CDR2 from the germline V gene are SGHRS and YFSETQ. The CDR3 loop reads CASSPGQSNTGELFF. The CDR3 nucleotides are TGCGCCAGCAGCCCGGGACAGTCGAACACCGGGGAGCTGTTTTTT.

V gene TRBV5-1 combines with J gene TRBJ2-2; 8 bases line up with TRBD1. The V gene's germline CDR1 is SGHRS and CDR2 YFSETQ. This CDR3 has 15 residues. Losses at the gene ends were 4 bases for V and 5 bases for J; bases not matched to a gene: 7. The CDR3 is CASSPLNRGTGELFF. The DNA of the CDR3 is TGCGCCAGCAGCCCCCTCAACAGGGGGACCGGGGAGCTGTTTTTT. The full variable domain, rest sourced from reference TRBV5-1 and TRBJ2-2, is KAGVTQTPRYLIKTRGQQVTLSCSPISGHRSVSWYQQTPGQGLQFLFEYFSETQRNKGNFPGRFSGRQFSNSRSEMNVSTLELGDSALYLCASSPLNRGTGELFFGEGSRLTVL.

The chain has TRBV9 and TRBJ2-2; TRBD2 matches 10 bases. Germline V gene data show CDR1 as SGDLS and CDR2 as YYNGEE. The junction had 4 bases not matched to a gene; V was cut back by 4 bases and J by 1 base. The CDR3 contains 16 residues. In DNA, the CDR3 is TGTGCCAGCAGCATCGGACTAGCGGAGAACACCGGGGAGCTGTTTTTT. This encodes CASSIGLAENTGELFF. Complete variable domain (other parts from reference TRBV9 and TRBJ2-2): DSGVTQTPKHLITATGQRVTLRCSPRSGDLSVYWYQQSLDQGLQFLIQYYNGEERAKGNILERFSAQQFPDLHSELNLSSLELGDSALYFCASSIGLAENTGELFFGEGSRLTVL.

In this sample, this clonotype turned up a few times. The chain uses TRBV7-6 and TRBJ2-5; no reliable D call. Trimming shortened V by 2 bases and J by 1 base, and 8 bases separated the two germline ends. The CDR3 length is 14 residues. Germline lookup yields CDR1 SGHVS and CDR2 FNYEAQ. CDR3 region: CASSLTRIQETQYF. DNA for the CDR3: TGTGCCAGCAGCTTAACCCGCATCCAAGAGACCCAGTACTTC. The full variable domain, its missing parts supplied by reference TRBV7-6 and TRBJ2-5, is GAGVSQSPRYKVTKRGQDVALRCDPISGHVSLYWYRQALGQGPEFLTYFNYEAQQDKSGLPNDRFSAERPEGSISTLTIQRTEQRDSAMYRCASSLTRIQETQYFGPGTRLLVL.

This clonotype was found many times. The V gene is TRBV7-6, the J gene TRBJ2-7; TRBD2 is a possible D gene (5 bases). The CDR3 sequence is 14 residues long. Trimming left V 4 bases short and J 2 bases short, with 12 bases between. Germline CDR1 SGHVS, CDR2 FNYEAQ. The CDR3 here is CASSSGINTYEQYF. The CDR3 region has the DNA TGTGCCAGCAGCTCCGGGATCAACACCTACGAGCAGTACTTC. Drawing the rest from reference TRBV7-6 and TRBJ2-7, the complete variable domain is GAGVSQSPRYKVTKRGQDVALRCDPISGHVSLYWYRQALGQGPEFLTYFNYEAQQDKSGLPNDRFSAERPEGSISTLTIQRTEQRDSAMYRCASSSGINTYEQYFGPGTRLTVT.

This clonotype was detected only a few times. The rearrangement links TRBV24-1 to TRBJ2-1, with a tentative D call TRBD2 (5 bases). V shed 4 bases and J shed 6 bases, with 12 bases lying between them. Germline lookup yields CDR1 KGHDR and CDR2 SFDVKD. The CDR3 length is 14 residues. The CDR3: CATSDQTRGNEQFF. The CDR3 coding sequence is TGTGCCACCAGTGACCAAACTAGAGGCAATGAGCAGTTCTTC.

In its sample, this clonotype was seen a few times. V gene TRBV20-1 combines with J gene TRBJ1-5; D gene unclear. Per germline, CDR1 DFQATT and CDR2 SNEGSKA (reference sequence). Trimming took off 2 bases at V and 1 base at J, with 12 bases between the two ends. The CDR3 runs 15 residues. The CDR3 region has the DNA TGCAGTGCTAGATACTCCACCTCCAGCAATCAGCCCCAGCATTTT. Translating it yields CSARYSTSSNQPQHF.

This clonotype was picked up many times. The chain has TRBV4-2 and TRBJ1-1, with a possible D match to TRBD1 (5 bases). The CDR3 runs 13 residues. In germline, CDR1 is LGHNA, CDR2 YNFKEQ. V dropped 4 bases and J dropped 7 bases, with 13 bases sitting between them. Here the CDR3 reads CASSLKLGVEAFF. The CDR3 DNA is TGTGCCAGCAGCCTAAAGCTGGGGGTTGAAGCTTTCTTT.

This clonotype has just a few counts. V usage is TRBV20-1 and J usage is TRBJ1-5, with D possibly being TRBD1 (6 bases). The length of the CDR3 is 12 residues. In germline, CDR1 is DFQATT, CDR2 SNEGSKA (reference sequence). Trimming took 5 bases from V and 5 from J, leaving 10 bases between them. This CDR3 is CSAGGRDQPQHF. For the CDR3, the DNA is TGCAGTGCTGGGGGCAGGGATCAGCCCCAGCATTTT.

This clonotype was detected only a few times. The rearrangement joins TRBV10-3 to TRBJ2-3; D is possibly TRBD1 (6 bases). Per the germline V gene, CDR1 is ENHRY and CDR2 is SYGVKD. CDR3 length: 12 residues. V was trimmed by 6 bases and J by 5 bases, leaving 9 bases between them. CDR3 residues: CAISIGGDTQYF. In DNA, the CDR3 is TGTGCCATCAGCATAGGGGGAGATACGCAGTATTTT.

At least ten counts were recorded for this clonotype. The rearrangement uses TRBV4-3 and TRBJ2-2; 9 bases agree with TRBD2. The ends lost 1 base at V and 6 bases at J; junction bases unmatched: 6. CDR3 size: 16 residues. Germline V gives CDR1 LGHNA, CDR2 YSLEER. The CDR3: CASSQVFSGRSGELFF. The CDR3 DNA is TGCGCCAGCAGCCAAGTATTCAGCGGGAGGTCCGGGGAGCTGTTTTTT.